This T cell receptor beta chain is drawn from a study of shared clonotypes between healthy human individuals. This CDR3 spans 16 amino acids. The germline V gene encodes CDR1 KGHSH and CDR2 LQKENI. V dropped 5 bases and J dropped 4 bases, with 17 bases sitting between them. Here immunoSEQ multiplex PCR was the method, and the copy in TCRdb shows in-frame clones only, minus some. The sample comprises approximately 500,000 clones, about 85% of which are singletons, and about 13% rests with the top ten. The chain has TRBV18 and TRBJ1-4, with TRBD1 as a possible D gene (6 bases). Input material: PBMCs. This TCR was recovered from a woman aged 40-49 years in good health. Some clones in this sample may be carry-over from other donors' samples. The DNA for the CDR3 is TGTGCCAGCTCAAAAGAACAGGGACAAATTAATGAAAAACTGTTTTTT. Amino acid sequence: CASSKEQGQINEKLFF.